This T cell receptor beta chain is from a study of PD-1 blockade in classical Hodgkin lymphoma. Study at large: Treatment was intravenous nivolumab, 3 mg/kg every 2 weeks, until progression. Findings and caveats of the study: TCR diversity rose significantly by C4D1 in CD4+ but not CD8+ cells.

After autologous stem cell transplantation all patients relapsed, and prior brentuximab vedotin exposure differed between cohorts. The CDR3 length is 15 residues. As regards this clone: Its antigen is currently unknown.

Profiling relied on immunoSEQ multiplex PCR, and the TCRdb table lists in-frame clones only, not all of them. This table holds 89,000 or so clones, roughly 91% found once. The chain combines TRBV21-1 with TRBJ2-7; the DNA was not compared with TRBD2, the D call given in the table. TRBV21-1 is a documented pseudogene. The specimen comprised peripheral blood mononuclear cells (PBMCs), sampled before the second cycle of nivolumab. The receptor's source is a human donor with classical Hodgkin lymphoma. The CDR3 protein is CASSFGLAGVYEQYF. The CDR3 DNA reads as TGTGCCAGCAGCTTCGGACTAGCGGGAGTCTACGAGCAGTACTTC.